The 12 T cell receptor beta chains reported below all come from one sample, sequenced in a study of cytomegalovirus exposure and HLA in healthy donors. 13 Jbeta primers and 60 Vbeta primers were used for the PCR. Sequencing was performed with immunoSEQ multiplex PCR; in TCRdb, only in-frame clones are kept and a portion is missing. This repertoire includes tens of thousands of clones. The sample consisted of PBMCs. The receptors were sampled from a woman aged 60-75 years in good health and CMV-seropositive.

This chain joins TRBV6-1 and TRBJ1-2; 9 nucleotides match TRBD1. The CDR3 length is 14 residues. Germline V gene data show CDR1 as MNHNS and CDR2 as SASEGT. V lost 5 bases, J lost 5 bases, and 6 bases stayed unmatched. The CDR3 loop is CASSWDRDEYGYTF. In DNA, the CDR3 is TGTGCCAGCAGTTGGGACAGGGATGAATATGGCTACACCTTC.

The CDR3 DNA reads TGCAGCGTTGAAGACCGCCGCCACCGGGACAGGGTCAGGAATTATGGCTACACCTTC. Amino acid sequence: CSVEDRRHRDRVRNYGYTF. The chain uses TRBV29-1 and TRBJ1-2; 9 positions match TRBD1. Per the germline V gene, CDR1 is SQVTM and CDR2 is ANQGSEA. With 0 bases clipped from V and 5 bases from J, the junction kept 19 bases outside the gene matches. The CDR3 loop spans 19 amino acids.

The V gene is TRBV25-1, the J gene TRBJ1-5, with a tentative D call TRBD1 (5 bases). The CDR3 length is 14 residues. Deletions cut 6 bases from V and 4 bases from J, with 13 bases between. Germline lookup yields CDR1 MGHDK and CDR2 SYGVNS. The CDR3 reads CASSRPGTNQPQHF. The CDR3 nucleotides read TGTGCCAGCAGCCGTCCGGGGACTAATCAGCCCCAGCATTTT.

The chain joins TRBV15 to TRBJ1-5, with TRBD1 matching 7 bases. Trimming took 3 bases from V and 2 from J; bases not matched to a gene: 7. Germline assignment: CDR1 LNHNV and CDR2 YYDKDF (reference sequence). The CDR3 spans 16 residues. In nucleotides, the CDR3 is TGTGCCACCAGCAGCTCCCGACAGGGAGGCAATCAGCCCCAGCATTTT. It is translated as CATSSSRQGGNQPQHF.

Here the CDR3 reads CASSWTTGFGVNYGYTF. In DNA, the CDR3 is TGTGCCAGCAGTTGGACCACGGGGTTCGGGGTTAACTATGGCTACACCTTC. The chain uses TRBV2 and TRBJ1-2; no firm D call. With 5 bases removed from V and 1 base from J, the gap between germline ends came to 20 bases. The CDR3 totals 17 residues. In germline, CDR1 is SNHLY, CDR2 FYNNEI.

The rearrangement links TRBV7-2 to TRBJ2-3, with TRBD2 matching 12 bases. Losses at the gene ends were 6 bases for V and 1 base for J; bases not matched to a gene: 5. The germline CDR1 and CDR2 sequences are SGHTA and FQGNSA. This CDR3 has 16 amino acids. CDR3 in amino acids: CASSVLAGGGTDTQYF. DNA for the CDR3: TGTGCCAGCAGTGTACTAGCGGGGGGCGGCACAGATACGCAGTATTTT.

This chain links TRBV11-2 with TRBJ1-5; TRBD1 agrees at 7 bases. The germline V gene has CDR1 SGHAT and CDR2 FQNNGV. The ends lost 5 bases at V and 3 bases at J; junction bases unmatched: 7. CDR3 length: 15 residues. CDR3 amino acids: CASSRGQTFNQPQHF. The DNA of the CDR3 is TGTGCCAGCAGCCGGGGACAGACTTTCAATCAGCCCCAGCATTTT.

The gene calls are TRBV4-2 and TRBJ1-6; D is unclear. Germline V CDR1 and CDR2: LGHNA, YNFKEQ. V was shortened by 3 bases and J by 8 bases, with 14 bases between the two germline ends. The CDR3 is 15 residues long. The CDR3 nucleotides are TGTGCCAGCAGCCAGGAGACAACGGGATATTCACCCCTCCACTTT. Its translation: CASSQETTGYSPLHF.

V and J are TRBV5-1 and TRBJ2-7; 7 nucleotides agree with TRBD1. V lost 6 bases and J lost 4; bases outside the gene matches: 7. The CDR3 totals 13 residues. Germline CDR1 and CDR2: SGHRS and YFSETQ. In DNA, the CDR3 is TGCGCCAGCAACCAGGGGGTTGGGTACGAGCAGTACTTC. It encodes CASNQGVGYEQYF.

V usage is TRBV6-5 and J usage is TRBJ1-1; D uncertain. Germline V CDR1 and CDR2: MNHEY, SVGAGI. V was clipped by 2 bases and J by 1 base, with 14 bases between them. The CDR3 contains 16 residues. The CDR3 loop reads CASSYPNGRGNTEAFF. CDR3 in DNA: TGTGCCAGCAGTTACCCTAACGGGCGGGGGAACACTGAAGCTTTCTTT.

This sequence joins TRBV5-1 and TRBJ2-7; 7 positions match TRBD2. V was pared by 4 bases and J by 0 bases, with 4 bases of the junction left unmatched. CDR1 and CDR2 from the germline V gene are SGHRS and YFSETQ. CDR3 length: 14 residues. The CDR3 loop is CASSIAGASYEQYF. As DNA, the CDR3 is TGCGCCAGCAGCATCGCGGGAGCCTCCTACGAGCAGTACTTC.

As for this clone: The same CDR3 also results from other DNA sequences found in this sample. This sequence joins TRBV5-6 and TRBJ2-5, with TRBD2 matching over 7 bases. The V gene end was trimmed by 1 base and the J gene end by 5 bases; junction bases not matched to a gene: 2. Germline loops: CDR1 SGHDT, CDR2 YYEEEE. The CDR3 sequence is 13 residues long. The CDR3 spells CASSLSSGETQYF. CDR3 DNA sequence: TGTGCCAGCAGCTTGAGTAGCGGGGAGACCCAGTACTTC.